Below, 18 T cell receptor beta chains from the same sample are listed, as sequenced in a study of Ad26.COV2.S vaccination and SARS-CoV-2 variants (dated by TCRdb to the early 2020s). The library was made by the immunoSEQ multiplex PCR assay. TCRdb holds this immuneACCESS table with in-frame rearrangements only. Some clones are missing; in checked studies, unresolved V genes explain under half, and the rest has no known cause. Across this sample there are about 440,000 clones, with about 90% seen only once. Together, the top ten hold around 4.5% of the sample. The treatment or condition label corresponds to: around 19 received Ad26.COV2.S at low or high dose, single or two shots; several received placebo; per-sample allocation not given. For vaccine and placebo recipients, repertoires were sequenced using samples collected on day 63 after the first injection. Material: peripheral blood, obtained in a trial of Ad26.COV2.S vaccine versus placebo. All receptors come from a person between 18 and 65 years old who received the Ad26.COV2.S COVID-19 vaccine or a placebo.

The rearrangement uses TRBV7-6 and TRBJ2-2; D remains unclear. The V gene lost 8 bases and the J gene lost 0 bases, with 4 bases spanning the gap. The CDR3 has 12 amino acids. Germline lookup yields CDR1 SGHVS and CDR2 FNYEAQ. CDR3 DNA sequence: TGTGCCAGCTTCTCGAACACCGGGGAGCTGTTTTTT. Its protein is CASFSNTGELFF.

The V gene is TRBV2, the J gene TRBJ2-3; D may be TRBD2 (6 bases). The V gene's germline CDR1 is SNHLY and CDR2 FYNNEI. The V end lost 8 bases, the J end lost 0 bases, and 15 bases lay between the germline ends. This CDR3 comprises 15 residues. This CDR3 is CASLLPSVSTDTQYF. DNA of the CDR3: TGTGCCAGCCTTCTCCCTAGCGTTAGCACAGATACGCAGTATTTT.

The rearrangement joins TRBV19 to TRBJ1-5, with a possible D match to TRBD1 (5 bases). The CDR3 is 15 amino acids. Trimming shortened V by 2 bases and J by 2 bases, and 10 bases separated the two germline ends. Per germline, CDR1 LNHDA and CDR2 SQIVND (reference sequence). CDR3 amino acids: CASSIQGMGNQPQHF. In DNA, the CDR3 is TGTGCCAGTAGTATACAGGGAATGGGCAATCAGCCCCAGCATTTT. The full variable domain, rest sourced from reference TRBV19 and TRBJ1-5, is DGGITQSPKYLFRKEGQNVTLSCEQNLNHDAMYWYRQDPGQGLRLIYYSQIVNDFQKGDIAEGYSVSREKKESFPLTVTSAQKNPTAFYLCASSIQGMGNQPQHFGDGTRLSIL.

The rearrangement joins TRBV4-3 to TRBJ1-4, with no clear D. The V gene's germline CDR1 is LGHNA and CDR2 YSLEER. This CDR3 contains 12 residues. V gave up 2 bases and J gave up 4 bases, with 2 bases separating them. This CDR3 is CASSQNNEKLFF. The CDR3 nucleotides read TGCGCCAGCAGCCAAAATAATGAAAAACTGTTTTTT.

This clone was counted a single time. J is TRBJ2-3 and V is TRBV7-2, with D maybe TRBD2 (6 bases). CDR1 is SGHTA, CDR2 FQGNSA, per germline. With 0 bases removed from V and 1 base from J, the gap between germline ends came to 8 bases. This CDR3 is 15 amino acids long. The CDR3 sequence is CASSLALAGTDTQYF. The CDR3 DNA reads TGTGCCAGCAGCTTAGCACTAGCAGGCACAGATACGCAGTATTTT.

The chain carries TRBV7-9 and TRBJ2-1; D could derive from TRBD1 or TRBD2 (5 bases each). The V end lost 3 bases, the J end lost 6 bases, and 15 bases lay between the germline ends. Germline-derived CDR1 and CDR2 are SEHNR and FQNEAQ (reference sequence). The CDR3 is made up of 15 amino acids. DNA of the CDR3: TGTGCCAGCAGCTTTTTGGGGGAGTTGAGCAATGAGCAGTTCTTC. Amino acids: CASSFLGELSNEQFF.

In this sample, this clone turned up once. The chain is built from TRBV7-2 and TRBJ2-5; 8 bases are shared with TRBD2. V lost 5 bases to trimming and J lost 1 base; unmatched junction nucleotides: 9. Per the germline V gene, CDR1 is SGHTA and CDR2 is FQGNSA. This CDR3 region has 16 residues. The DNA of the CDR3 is TGTGCCAGCAGCCTAGTTGGTAGCGGGATCCAAGAGACCCAGTACTTC. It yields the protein CASSLVGSGIQETQYF.

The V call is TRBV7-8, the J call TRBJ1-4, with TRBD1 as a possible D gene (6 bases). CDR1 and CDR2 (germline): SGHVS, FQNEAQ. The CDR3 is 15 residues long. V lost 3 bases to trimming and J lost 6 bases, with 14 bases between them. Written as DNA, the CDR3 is TGTGCCAGCAGCTTTTTATCAGGGGCCTATGAAAAACTGTTTTTT. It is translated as CASSFLSGAYEKLFF. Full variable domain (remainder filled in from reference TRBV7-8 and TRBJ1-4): GAGVSQSPRYKVAKRGQDVALRCDPISGHVSLFWYQQALGQGPEFLTYFQNEAQLDKSGLPSDRFFAERPEGSVSTLKIQRTQQEDSAVYLCASSFLSGAYEKLFFGSGTQLSVL.

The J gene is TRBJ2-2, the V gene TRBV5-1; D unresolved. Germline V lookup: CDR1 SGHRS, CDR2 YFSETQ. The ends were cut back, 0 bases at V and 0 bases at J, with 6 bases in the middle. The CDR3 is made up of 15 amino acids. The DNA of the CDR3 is TGCGCCAGCAGCTTGGAGCCGACGAACACCGGGGAGCTGTTTTTT. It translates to CASSLEPTNTGELFF. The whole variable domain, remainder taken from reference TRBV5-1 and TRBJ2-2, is KAGVTQTPRYLIKTRGQQVTLSCSPISGHRSVSWYQQTPGQGLQFLFEYFSETQRNKGNFPGRFSGRQFSNSRSEMNVSTLELGDSALYLCASSLEPTNTGELFFGEGSRLTVL.

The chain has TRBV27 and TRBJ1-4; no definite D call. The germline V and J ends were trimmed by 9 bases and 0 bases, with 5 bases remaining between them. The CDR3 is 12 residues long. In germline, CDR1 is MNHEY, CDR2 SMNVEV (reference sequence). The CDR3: CAREATNEKLFF. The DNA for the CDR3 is TGTGCCAGAGAGGCAACTAATGAAAAACTGTTTTTT.

The chain's CDR3 is CASSQDERLAGGPYGYEQYF. CDR3 sequence (DNA): TGTGCCAGCAGCCAAGACGAGAGACTAGCGGGAGGGCCGTATGGCTACGAGCAGTACTTC. The V call is TRBV3-1 (or the pseudogene TRBV3-2), the J call TRBJ2-7; 14 nucleotides agree with TRBD2. Looked up from germline, CDR1 is LGHDT and CDR2 is YNNKEL (reference sequence). Trimming took 0 bases from V and 3 from J; bases not matched to a gene: 13. This CDR3 contains 20 residues.

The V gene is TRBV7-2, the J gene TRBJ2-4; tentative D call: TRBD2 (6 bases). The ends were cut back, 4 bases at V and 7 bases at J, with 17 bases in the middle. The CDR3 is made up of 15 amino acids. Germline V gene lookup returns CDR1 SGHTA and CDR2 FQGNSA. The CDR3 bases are TGTGCCAGCAGCTCCGGGAGTACCCAGAGGAACATTCAGTACTTC. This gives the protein CASSSGSTQRNIQYF.

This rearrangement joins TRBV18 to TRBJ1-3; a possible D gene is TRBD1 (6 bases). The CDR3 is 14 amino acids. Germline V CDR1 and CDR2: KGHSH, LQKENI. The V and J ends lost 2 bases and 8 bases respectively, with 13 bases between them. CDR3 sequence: CASSPSPGVHTIYF. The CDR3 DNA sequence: TGTGCCAGCTCACCATCACCAGGGGTGCACACCATATATTTT.

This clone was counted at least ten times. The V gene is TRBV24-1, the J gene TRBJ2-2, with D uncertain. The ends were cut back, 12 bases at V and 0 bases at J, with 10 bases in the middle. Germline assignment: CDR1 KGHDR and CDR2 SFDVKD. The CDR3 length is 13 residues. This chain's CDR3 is CAYYTANTGELFF. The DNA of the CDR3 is TGTGCCTACTATACAGCGAACACCGGGGAGCTGTTTTTT.

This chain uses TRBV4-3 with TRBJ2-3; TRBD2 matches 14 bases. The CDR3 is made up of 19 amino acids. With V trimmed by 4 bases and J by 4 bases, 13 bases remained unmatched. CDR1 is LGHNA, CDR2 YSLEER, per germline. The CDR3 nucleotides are TGCGCCAGCAGCCTTTCCCAGGGACTAGCGGGAGTCAAGGCAGATACGCAGTATTTT. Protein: CASSLSQGLAGVKADTQYF.

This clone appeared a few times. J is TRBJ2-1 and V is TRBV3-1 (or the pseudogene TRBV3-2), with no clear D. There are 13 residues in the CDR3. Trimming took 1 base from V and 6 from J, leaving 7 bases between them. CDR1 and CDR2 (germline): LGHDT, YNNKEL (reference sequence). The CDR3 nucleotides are TGTGCCAGCAGCCAAGTAGTTCTCAATGAGCAGTTCTTC. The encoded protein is CASSQVVLNEQFF.

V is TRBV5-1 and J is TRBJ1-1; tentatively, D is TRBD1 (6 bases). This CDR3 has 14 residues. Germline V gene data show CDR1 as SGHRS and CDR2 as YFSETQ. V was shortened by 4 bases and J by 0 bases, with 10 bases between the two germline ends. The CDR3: CASSLDSLNTEAFF. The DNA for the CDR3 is TGCGCCAGCAGCCTGGACAGTTTGAACACTGAAGCTTTCTTT. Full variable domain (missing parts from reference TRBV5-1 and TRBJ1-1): KAGVTQTPRYLIKTRGQQVTLSCSPISGHRSVSWYQQTPGQGLQFLFEYFSETQRNKGNFPGRFSGRQFSNSRSEMNVSTLELGDSALYLCASSLDSLNTEAFFGQGTRLTVV.

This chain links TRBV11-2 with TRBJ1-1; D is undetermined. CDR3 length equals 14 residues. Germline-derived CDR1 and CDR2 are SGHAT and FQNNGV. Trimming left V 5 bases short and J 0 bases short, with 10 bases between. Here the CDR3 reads CASSRPVLNTEAFF. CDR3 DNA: TGTGCCAGCAGCCGACCGGTTCTGAACACTGAAGCTTTCTTT.